What follows describes a single T cell receptor beta chain. Its antigen is currently unknown. This CDR3 has 17 amino acids. V was clipped by 4 bases and J by 0 bases; unmatched bases: 10. Germline CDR1 reads SQVTM; CDR2 reads ANQGSEA. cDNA serving as the sequencing template came from extracted, reverse transcribed RNA. Sequencing was performed with immunoSEQ multiplex PCR; in TCRdb, only in-frame clones are kept and a portion is missing. This sample carries more than 150,000 clones, 45% to 75% of them seen once, and the ten largest clones take about 3%. The data stem from a study of CD8+ T cells in alopecia areata. Study details: The authors scored treated patients' severity by affected scalp percentage.

General study results and limits: Affected lesional scalp, above all in alopecia totalis/universalis, was more clonal than normal scalp.

Treatment noted: oral pan-JAK inhibitor, 5-10 mg twice daily. Collection of lesional scalp punch biopsies and peripheral blood was performed in alopecia areata patients. The input for sequencing was CD4+ T cells sorted from blood, taken at week 4, from a patient treated with tofacitinib. The J gene is TRBJ1-5, the V gene TRBV29-1; 9 bases fit TRBD1. This clonotype was sampled from a human donor with alopecia areata. CDR3 sequence reads: CSVVYGTGPYSNQPQHF. The CDR3 DNA sequence: TGCAGCGTTGTATACGGGACAGGGCCGTATAGCAATCAGCCCCAGCATTTT.